Below are 23 T cell receptor beta chains sequenced from a single sample in a study of blood T cell repertoires in COVID-19. The assay was immunoSEQ multiplex PCR, and TCRdb's table has in-frame clones only and misses some. The profile shows 300,000 to 450,000 clones, 85% of them singletons. The sequencing sample was made of peripheral blood. These receptors all stem from a woman aged 18-29 years with acute or convalescent COVID-19.

This sequence joins TRBV6-5 and TRBJ1-1, with D maybe TRBD1 (6 bases). V was trimmed by 4 bases and J by 3 bases, leaving 9 bases between them. Germline V CDR1 and CDR2: MNHEY, SVGAGI. The CDR3 totals 13 residues. CDR3 region: CASSSPGDTEAFF. CDR3 nucleotides: TGTGCCAGCAGTTCTCCAGGGGACACTGAAGCTTTCTTT.

The chain is built from TRBV28 and TRBJ1-2; D ambiguous. This CDR3 is built from 12 residues. Between the trimmed V and J ends, which lost 7 bases and 4 bases, there was a span of 10 bases. Germline CDR1 and CDR2: MDHEN and SYDVKM. CDR3 protein: CASKPGSYGYTF. In DNA form, the CDR3 reads TGTGCCAGCAAACCGGGTAGCTATGGCTACACCTTC.

The table lists this clone with a few counts. The J gene is TRBJ1-5, the V gene TRBV19; D gene ambiguous. Germline V gene sequence: CDR1 LNHDA, CDR2 SQIVND (reference sequence). The V gene lost 1 base and the J gene lost 3 bases, with 13 bases spanning the gap. CDR3 length equals 16 residues. CDR3: CASSIGQAIHNQPQHF. The CDR3 coding sequence is TGTGCCAGTAGTATAGGGCAGGCGATCCACAATCAGCCCCAGCATTTT.

The chain combines TRBV3-1 (or the pseudogene TRBV3-2) with TRBJ2-3, with TRBD2 matching over 10 bases. The germline V gene has CDR1 LGHDT and CDR2 YNNKEL (reference sequence). The ends lost 0 bases at V and 2 bases at J; junction bases unmatched: 5. The CDR3 is made up of 17 amino acids. The CDR3 sequence is CASSQDGSGGFTDTQYF. The DNA of the CDR3 is TGTGCCAGCAGCCAAGATGGTAGCGGGGGGTTCACAGATACGCAGTATTTT.

This clone was counted a few times. The V call is TRBV29-1, the J call TRBJ1-4; tentative D call: TRBD1 (5 bases). Germline V gives CDR1 SQVTM, CDR2 ANQGSEA. Trimming cost V 4 bases and J 5 bases, with 11 bases left between them. The CDR3 loop spans 13 amino acids. CDR3 sequence: CSVVTGENEKLFF. In DNA form, the CDR3 reads TGCAGCGTTGTCACGGGGGAAAATGAAAAACTGTTTTTT. Together with reference TRBV29-1 and TRBJ1-4, the CDR3 gives the full variable domain: SAVISQKPSRDICQRGTSLTIQCQVDSQVTMMFWYRQQPGQSLTLIATANQGSEATYESGFVIDKFPISRPNLTFSTLTVSNMSPEDSSIYLCSVVTGENEKLFFGSGTQLSVL.

This clone was picked up one time. The chain links TRBV5-1 to TRBJ2-1; TRBD2 matches 12 bases. The CDR3 is 17 amino acids. From germline, CDR1 is SGHRS and CDR2 YFSETQ. J was trimmed by 5 bases and V by 0 bases; bases with no gene match: 6. CDR3 residues: CASSLGLASGRDNEQFF. The CDR3 DNA is TGCGCCAGCAGCTTGGGTTTGGCTAGCGGGAGGGACAATGAGCAGTTCTTC. Complete variable domain (other parts from reference TRBV5-1 and TRBJ2-1): KAGVTQTPRYLIKTRGQQVTLSCSPISGHRSVSWYQQTPGQGLQFLFEYFSETQRNKGNFPGRFSGRQFSNSRSEMNVSTLELGDSALYLCASSLGLASGRDNEQFFGPGTRLTVL.

The rearrangement joins TRBV5-4 to TRBJ2-5; maybe TRBD2 (5 bases). The CDR3 is 13 amino acids. Germline CDR1 SGHNT, CDR2 YYREEE (reference sequence). Trimming pared 6 bases from V and 5 bases from J, leaving 14 bases between. The CDR3, as DNA: TGTGCCAGCACTCCTCCGCGAGGGGAGACCCAGTACTTC. The encoded protein is CASTPPRGETQYF.

The chain joins TRBV28 to TRBJ1-5; the match to TRBD1 covers 7 bases. With 10 bases clipped from V and 6 bases from J, the junction kept 9 bases outside the gene matches. Germline V gene data show CDR1 as MDHEN and CDR2 as SYDVKM. CDR3 length: 13 residues. CDR3 DNA sequence: TGTGCCACCCAGGGGGATTCGATTCAGCCCCAGCATTTT. Its protein product is CATQGDSIQPQHF.

This rearrangement joins TRBV14 to TRBJ2-7; the D gene is possibly TRBD2 (5 bases). CDR1 and CDR2 (germline): SGHDN, FVKESK. The length of the CDR3 is 14 residues. V lost 2 bases and J lost 5, with 13 bases in between. DNA for the CDR3: TGTGCCAGCAGCCAATTGGCGGGTTCGGACGAGCAGTACTTC. Its translation: CASSQLAGSDEQYF.

The chain couples TRBV2 to TRBJ2-1; 7 bases are a match to TRBD1. V dropped 6 bases and J dropped 5; count of bases not matched to a gene: 4. The CDR3 is 13 residues long. Germline V gene data show CDR1 as SNHLY and CDR2 as FYNNEI. The CDR3, as DNA: TGTGCCAGCAGGACAGGGTGGGACAATGAGCAGTTCTTC. Its translation is CASRTGWDNEQFF.

The V call is TRBV6-4, the J call TRBJ2-3; the match to TRBD1 covers 7 bases. The germline CDR1 and CDR2 sequences are MRHNA and SNTAGT. This CDR3 contains 14 residues. V shed 2 bases, J shed 6 bases, and the junction held 5 bases outside the gene matches. The CDR3 DNA reads TGTGCCAGCAGTGACAAGGGGGCGGAGGATACGCAGTATTTT. Translation gives CASSDKGAEDTQYF.

The chain has TRBV2 and TRBJ1-6; D is uncertain. In germline, CDR1 is SNHLY, CDR2 FYNNEI. The V gene lost 6 bases and the J gene lost 14 bases, with 14 bases spanning the gap. CDR3 length: 12 residues. CDR3: CASREDLAALHF. The CDR3 DNA follows: TGTGCCAGCAGGGAGGATCTCGCGGCCCTCCACTTT.

Only a few counts were recorded for this clone. The chain couples TRBV10-2 to TRBJ2-1; D gene ambiguous. The V end was cut by 6 bases, the J end by 0 bases, with 9 bases between. Germline-derived CDR1 and CDR2 are WSHSY and SAAADI. The CDR3 extends over 14 amino acids. CDR3 in amino acids: CASRQASSYNEQFF. The CDR3 DNA follows: TGCGCCAGCAGGCAGGCGAGCTCCTACAATGAGCAGTTCTTC.

The CDR3 DNA sequence: TGTGCCAGCAGCTTAATTATGTCGGCGGCCGGGGAGCAGTTCTTC. Translated, it gives CASSLIMSAAGEQFF. The V gene is TRBV7-9, the J gene TRBJ2-1; no definite D call. This CDR3 region has 15 residues. The V gene lost 2 bases and the J gene lost 10 bases, with 18 bases spanning the gap. CDR1 is SEHNR, CDR2 FQNEAQ, per germline (reference sequence).

Of note for this clone: Germline and junction disagree at one end, which may indicate a read error. The gene calls are TRBV28 and TRBJ1-2; 9 positions agree with TRBD1. CDR1 and CDR2 from the germline V gene are MDHEN and SYDVKM. There are 17 residues in the CDR3. The CDR3 bases are TGTGCCAGCAGGTTATTAGGACAGGGGCTTCTAGAGTATGGCTACACCTTC. This codes for CASRLLGQGLLEYGYTF.

The chain links TRBV5-1 to TRBJ1-4, with TRBD1 matching 10 bases. This CDR3 has 15 amino acids. CDR1 is SGHRS and CDR2 is YFSETQ in the germline V gene. V was clipped by 4 bases and J by 7 bases; unmatched bases: 7. As DNA, the CDR3 is TGCGCCAGCAGCCCGACAGGGGGCGTAAGTGAAAAACTGTTTTTT. This encodes CASSPTGGVSEKLFF.

This clone was counted once. The chain carries TRBV4-1 and TRBJ2-1; 10 bases agree with TRBD1. This CDR3 has 16 amino acids. Germline-derived CDR1 and CDR2 are MGHRA and YSYEKL. V dropped 5 bases and J dropped 5; count of bases not matched to a gene: 9. The CDR3 loop reads CASSSFGTGDDNEQFF. The CDR3 region has the DNA TGCGCCAGCAGCTCTTTCGGGACAGGGGACGACAATGAGCAGTTCTTC.

This clone was counted a single time. The chain couples TRBV28 to TRBJ1-1; the match to TRBD1 covers 10 bases. This CDR3 has 13 amino acids. Germline assignment: CDR1 MDHEN and CDR2 SYDVKM. The V and J ends lost 6 bases and 10 bases, in that order; junction bases with no gene match: 8. The CDR3 here is CASSLRDRGGAFF. As DNA, the CDR3 is TGTGCCAGCAGCCTCCGGGACAGGGGCGGAGCTTTCTTT.

The chain combines TRBV6-5 with TRBJ1-1; 7 bases fit TRBD1. Germline V CDR1 and CDR2: MNHEY, SVGAGI. V was pared by 6 bases and J by 1 base, with 5 bases of the junction left unmatched. This CDR3 is 14 amino acids long. The chain's CDR3 is CASRNRGPNTEAFF. As DNA, the CDR3 is TGTGCCAGCAGAAACAGGGGTCCGAACACTGAAGCTTTCTTT.

The chain employs TRBV12-5 and TRBJ2-1, with a possible D match to TRBD1 (5 bases). In germline, CDR1 is LGHNT, CDR2 FRNRAP. Trimming pared 3 bases from V and 1 base from J, leaving 10 bases between. The CDR3 is 15 residues long. The CDR3 nucleotides read TGTGCTAGTGGTTTTGGGGCAGAGTCCTACAATGAGCAGTTCTTC. It is translated as CASGFGAESYNEQFF.

This chain connects TRBV6-2 or TRBV6-3 to TRBJ2-1; TRBD2 might be the D (6 bases). The germline V and J ends were trimmed by 0 bases and 2 bases, with 11 bases remaining between them. Looked up from germline, CDR1 is MNHEY and CDR2 is SVGEGT. The CDR3 length is 16 residues. The chain's CDR3 is CASSYSGSGAYNEQFF. The CDR3 DNA reads as TGTGCCAGCAGTTACTCGGGTAGCGGAGCCTACAATGAGCAGTTCTTC.

The V gene is TRBV7-3, the J gene TRBJ2-3; D is unresolved. Looked up from germline, CDR1 is SGHTA and CDR2 is FQGTGA. Trimming took 2 bases from V and 1 from J, leaving 10 bases between them. CDR3 length: 15 amino acids. The CDR3 region is CASSLQAYGTDTQYF. The CDR3 DNA is TGTGCCAGCAGCTTACAGGCCTATGGCACAGATACGCAGTATTTT. Variable domain in full (rest from reference TRBV7-3 and TRBJ2-3): GAGVSQTPSNKVTEKGKYVELRCDPISGHTALYWYRQSLGQGPEFLIYFQGTGAADDSGLPNDRFFAVRPEGSVSTLKIQRTERGDSAVYLCASSLQAYGTDTQYFGPGTRLTVL.

The V call is TRBV21-1, the J call TRBJ1-2; the DNA was not used to check the table's D call, TRBD1. TRBV21-1 is marked as a pseudogene. The CDR3 is made up of 15 amino acids. This CDR3 reads CASSKVGGRRYGYTF. CDR3 bases: TGTGCCAGCAGCAAAGTAGGTGGCAGGCGTTATGGCTACACCTTC.